These 5 T cell receptor beta chains were all obtained from the same sample, sequenced in a study of vaccination and CD4 T cells after COVID-19. Oncomine TCR Beta short-read sequencing was applied to DNA from cultured CD4+ T cells. One entry per CDR3 protein, called by TCRdb with MiXCR from the PCR reads. This sample has approximately 15,000 distinct CDR3 sequences, with roughly 62% found just once. No antigen is known for these receptors. Regarding treatment: approximately nine-day PBMC culture with coronavirus spike peptide pools or control peptides (ViraFEST assay). The sequenced sample consisted of CD4+ T cells from blood, cultured in vitro. The receptors come from a human donor who had recovered from COVID-19.

This CDR3 is CASGRFYEQYF. The CDR3 DNA is TGTGCCAGTGGACGGTTCTACGAGCAGTACTTC. V usage is TRBV19 and J usage is TRBJ2-7; D is unclear. Per the germline V gene, CDR1 is LNHDA and CDR2 is SQIVND (reference sequence). CDR3 length equals 11 residues. Trimming pared 8 bases from V and 3 bases from J, leaving 8 bases between.

This clonotype has more than one count but fewer than ten. V usage is TRBV28 and J usage is TRBJ1-5; no clear D. CDR1 and CDR2 from the germline V gene are MDHEN and SYDVKM. This CDR3 contains 17 residues. V was pared by 2 bases and J by 0 bases, with 14 bases between. In nucleotides, the CDR3 is TGTGCCAGCAGTTTAACCGTGTCTCGTTATAGCAATCAGCCCCAGCATTTT. Its protein is CASSLTVSRYSNQPQHF.

The CDR3 protein is CSARRRVSYNEQFF. CDR3 sequence (DNA): TGCAGTGCCCGGCGGCGGGTCTCGTACAATGAGCAGTTCTTC. The chain joins TRBV20-1 to TRBJ2-1, with a possible D match to TRBD2 (5 bases). V lost 6 bases, J lost 4 bases, and 16 bases lay in between. This CDR3 region has 14 residues. Germline loops: CDR1 DFQATT, CDR2 SNEGSKA (reference sequence).

The chain couples TRBV6-1 to TRBJ1-3; 7 bases match TRBD1. J lost 0 bases, V lost 8 bases, and 4 bases had no gene match. The CDR3 is 14 amino acids. CDR1 MNHNS and CDR2 SASEGT come from the germline V gene. CDR3 amino acids: CASFTGASGNTIYF. The CDR3 DNA is TGTGCCAGCTTTACAGGGGCCTCTGGAAACACCATATATTTT.

The CDR3 reads CASSLVAGGAGRGELFF. DNA of the CDR3: TGTGCCAGCAGCTTAGTAGCAGGGGGCGCAGGACGAGGGGAGCTGTTTTTT. The chain is built from TRBV7-2 and TRBJ2-2; 8 bases fit TRBD1. This CDR3 spans 17 amino acids. The ends lost 1 base at V and 8 bases at J; junction bases unmatched: 12. Germline V gene sequence: CDR1 SGHTA, CDR2 FQGNSA. The whole variable domain, remainder taken from reference TRBV7-2 and TRBJ2-2, is GAGVSQSPSNKVTEKGKDVELRCDPISGHTALYWYRQSLGQGLEFLIYFQGNSAPDKSGLPSDRFSAERTGGSVSTLTIQRTQQEDSAVYLCASSLVAGGAGRGELFFGEGSRLTVL.